These 19 T cell receptor beta chains were all obtained from the same sample, sequenced in a study of blood T cell repertoires in COVID-19. Data came from immunoSEQ multiplex PCR; TCRdb stores just in-frame clones and leaves some out. The table shows about 170,000 clones, with 83% occurring only once. The specimen sequenced was peripheral blood. The receptor source for this set is an elderly woman with acute or convalescent COVID-19.

The rearrangement links TRBV11-2 to TRBJ2-7; 11 bases align to TRBD2. Germline CDR1 SGHAT, CDR2 FQNNGV. J lost 3 bases, V lost 4 bases, and 14 bases had no gene match. There are 18 residues in the CDR3. CDR3 amino acids: CASSWGGLAGGPIYEQYF. The CDR3 bases are TGTGCCAGCAGCTGGGGAGGGCTAGCGGGAGGCCCTATCTACGAGCAGTACTTC.

The genes are TRBV6-1 and TRBJ2-7; a possible D gene is TRBD2 (6 bases). CDR1 MNHNS and CDR2 SASEGT come from the germline V gene. V lost 3 bases and J 2 bases, leaving 14 bases between the germline ends. The CDR3 covers 15 residues. CDR3 amino acids: CASSEGTHRAYEQYF. CDR3 sequence (DNA): TGTGCCAGCAGTGAGGGGACTCATCGCGCCTACGAGCAGTACTTC.

The CDR3 loop is CASSLGQGYTGELFF. The DNA of the CDR3 is TGTGCCAGCAGCCTGGGACAGGGCTACACCGGGGAGCTGTTTTTT. The V gene is TRBV3-1 (or the pseudogene TRBV3-2), the J gene TRBJ2-2, with TRBD1 matching over 9 bases. Looked up from germline, CDR1 is LGHDT and CDR2 is YNNKEL (reference sequence). The CDR3 extends over 15 amino acids. V shed 4 bases and J 3 bases; nucleotides not matched to a gene: 3.

The chain couples TRBV28 to TRBJ2-7; 7 bases are shared with TRBD1. The germline V gene has CDR1 MDHEN and CDR2 SYDVKM. This CDR3 region has 14 residues. The trim removed 8 bases at V and 2 bases at J, leaving 9 bases unmatched. CDR3 in amino acids: CASLRDSATYEQYF. In DNA, the CDR3 is TGTGCCAGCTTAAGGGACAGTGCCACCTACGAGCAGTACTTC. The variable domain in full, with the rest retrieved from reference TRBV28 and TRBJ2-7, is DVKVTQSSRYLVKRTGEKVFLECVQDMDHENMFWYRQDPGLGLRLIYFSYDVKMKEKGDIPEGYSVSREKKERFSLILESASTNQTSMYLCASLRDSATYEQYFGPGTRLTVT.

The chain joins TRBV7-3 to TRBJ2-3; possible D gene TRBD2, 5 bases. Germline CDR1 reads SGHTA; CDR2 reads FQGTGA. Trimming stripped 5 bases from V and 3 bases from J, with 12 bases between. The CDR3 sequence is 14 residues long. The CDR3 DNA sequence: TGTGCCAGCAGCCCGTTAGGAGGAACAGATACGCAGTATTTT. Amino acids: CASSPLGGTDTQYF. Supplemented by reference TRBV7-3 and TRBJ2-3, the full variable domain reads GAGVSQTPSNKVTEKGKYVELRCDPISGHTALYWYRQSLGQGPEFLIYFQGTGAADDSGLPNDRFFAVRPEGSVSTLKIQRTERGDSAVYLCASSPLGGTDTQYFGPGTRLTVL.

The chain couples TRBV30 to TRBJ2-1, with 7 nucleotides matching TRBD1. J was trimmed by 6 bases and V by 1 base; bases with no gene match: 9. This CDR3 region has 15 residues. Germline CDR1 and CDR2: GTSNPN and SVGIG (reference sequence). DNA of the CDR3: TGTGCCTGGAGTGGGACAGGTTTTCGGGGCAATGAGCAGTTCTTC. Protein product: CAWSGTGFRGNEQFF.

V and J are TRBV3-1 (or the pseudogene TRBV3-2) and TRBJ2-2; 10 bases match TRBD2. Unmatched junction bases numbered 7, after V lost 3 bases and J lost 3 bases. The CDR3 has 17 amino acids. The germline V gene encodes CDR1 LGHDT and CDR2 YNNKEL (reference sequence). The CDR3 is CASSQNFLAGDTGELFF. DNA of the CDR3: TGTGCCAGCAGCCAGAACTTCCTAGCGGGAGACACCGGGGAGCTGTTTTTT.

The chain combines TRBV7-2 with TRBJ2-7; 11 positions match TRBD2. With 5 bases clipped from V and 4 bases from J, the junction kept 10 bases outside the gene matches. The CDR3 spans 16 residues. The germline CDR1 and CDR2 sequences are SGHTA and FQGNSA. The DNA for the CDR3 is TGTGCCAGCAGCCCCGGACTAGCGGGCCAACTTTACGAGCAGTACTTC. Translated, it gives CASSPGLAGQLYEQYF.

The chain joins TRBV7-8 to TRBJ2-1; TRBD2 matches 11 bases. The V and J ends lost 2 bases and 7 bases, in that order; junction bases with no gene match: 7. From germline, CDR1 is SGHVS and CDR2 FQNEAQ. CDR3 length: 16 amino acids. The CDR3 is CASSLWGLAGGNEQFF. The CDR3, as DNA: TGTGCCAGCAGCTTATGGGGTCTAGCGGGGGGTAATGAGCAGTTCTTC.

The chain has TRBV5-1 and TRBJ2-3; 13 bases agree with TRBD2. V shed 2 bases, J shed 5 bases, and the junction held 5 bases outside the gene matches. Germline loops: CDR1 SGHRS, CDR2 YFSETQ. This CDR3 spans 16 amino acids. CDR3 loop: CASSLGLAGEVDTQYF. CDR3 DNA: TGCGCCAGCAGCTTAGGACTAGCGGGAGAGGTAGATACGCAGTATTTT.

The chain employs TRBV7-6 and TRBJ2-7, with 8 nucleotides matching TRBD1. V shed 2 bases and J 2 bases; nucleotides not matched to a gene: 5. The CDR3 length is 15 residues. Germline CDR1 SGHVS, CDR2 FNYEAQ. CDR3 in DNA: TGTGCCAGCAGCTTAATCGGGACAGGAGCCTACGAGCAGTACTTC. Encoded protein: CASSLIGTGAYEQYF.

V usage is TRBV7-9 and J usage is TRBJ1-1; 11 bases are a match to TRBD1. This CDR3 spans 14 amino acids. CDR1 is SEHNR and CDR2 is FQNEAQ in the germline V gene (reference sequence). The V gene end was trimmed by 0 bases and the J gene end by 10 bases; junction bases not matched to a gene: 4. The CDR3 nucleotides are TGTGCCAGCAGCTTAGCCGGACAGGGGGCATCAGCTTTCTTT. Protein sequence: CASSLAGQGASAFF.

The chain employs TRBV12-3 or TRBV12-4 and TRBJ1-5, with TRBD1 identical over 10 bases. V shed 4 bases and J 7 bases; nucleotides not matched to a gene: 1. This CDR3 spans 13 amino acids. This CDR3 is CASSSDRGQPQHF. In nucleotides, the CDR3 is TGTGCCAGCAGTTCGGACAGGGGGCAGCCCCAGCATTTT.

The J gene is TRBJ2-7, the V gene TRBV6-6; 7 nucleotides line up with TRBD1. CDR1 and CDR2 from the germline V gene are MNHNY and SVGAGI (reference sequence). CDR3 length: 17 amino acids. J was trimmed by 5 bases and V by 5 bases; bases with no gene match: 18. In DNA, the CDR3 is TGTGCCAGCAGTCCACCACGGACAGGTCTCCGATTAAACGAGCAGTACTTC. It yields the protein CASSPPRTGLRLNEQYF.

The chain employs TRBV2 and TRBJ1-1, with D possibly being TRBD1 (5 bases). Between the trimmed V and J ends, which lost 10 bases and 5 bases, there was a span of 14 bases. CDR1 is SNHLY and CDR2 is FYNNEI in the germline V gene. The CDR3 has 12 residues. CDR3 coding DNA: TGTGCCACCACCAAAAGGGGAACTGAAGCTTTCTTT. Protein sequence: CATTKRGTEAFF.

This clone was seen only a few times. This chain uses TRBV19 with TRBJ2-1; possible D gene TRBD1, 6 bases. The V gene's germline CDR1 is LNHDA and CDR2 SQIVND (reference sequence). Trimming cost V 2 bases and J 9 bases, with 14 bases left between them. CDR3 length: 14 amino acids. CDR3 in DNA: TGTGCCAGTAGTATAAACAGGGATCTAGCTGAGCAGTTCTTC. It encodes CASSINRDLAEQFF.

The chain's CDR3 is CASSTRQSTEAFF. CDR3 nucleotide sequence: TGTGCCAGCAGCACTCGACAGTCCACTGAAGCTTTCTTT. The chain carries TRBV7-2 and TRBJ1-1; D perhaps matches TRBD1 (5 bases). Trimming stripped 5 bases from V and 4 bases from J, with 11 bases between. Germline CDR1 and CDR2: SGHTA and FQGNSA. This CDR3 contains 13 residues.

CDR3 sequence reads: CASSGRPGQGGSYEQYF. For the CDR3, the DNA is TGTGCCAGCAGTGGGAGACCGGGACAGGGTGGTTCCTACGAGCAGTACTTC. V is TRBV6-1 and J is TRBJ2-7, with 9 bases aligning to TRBD1. This CDR3 has 17 residues. Germline V gene lookup returns CDR1 MNHNS and CDR2 SASEGT. Germline trimming cut 4 bases from V and 1 base from J; bases unmatched to any gene: 11.

In its sample, this clone was seen a few times. V and J are TRBV5-6 and TRBJ1-2, with 9 bases that match TRBD1. J lost 6 bases, V lost 4 bases, and 13 bases had no gene match. The CDR3 sequence is 16 residues long. Germline CDR1 and CDR2: SGHDT and YYEEEE. In nucleotides, the CDR3 is TGTGCCAGCAGCCTTTTTCCGGGACAGGGAAGAGATGGCTACACCTTC. Its translation: CASSLFPGQGRDGYTF.